This T cell receptor (beta chain) was retrieved from a study of patients and donors after allogeneic stem cell transplantation (dated by TCRdb to the early 2020s). This clonotype was picked up a small number of times. This receptor's antigen is unknown. Base qualities are not recorded, but no much larger clone differs from it by a single base. Between the V and J ends, shortened by 6 bases and 4 bases respectively, the junction contains 14 bases. Counted from cysteine to phenylalanine, this CDR3 has 14 amino acids. Only the CDR3 DNA is retained, 42 bases long and in frame from the first base. The germline V gene gives CDR1 as LGHNA and CDR2 as YSLEER. Libraries were prepared through RT-PCR. The data were produced on a NextSeq 550. Clones were called with MiXCR by TCRdb after fastp trimmed the public reads at Q25, and only in-frame beta chains were retained. Each record represents a unique CDR3 protein, reported with the most common genes and DNA among its rows. The sample table records 920,000 or so distinct CDR3 sequences; around 17% of these occur just once. Approximately 5.9% of the sample belongs to the ten largest clones.

In this chain, TRBV4-3 is recombined with TRBJ2-3; TRBD2 is a weak D gene call, 6 bases matching. Sequencing was performed on blood, either unsorted or a sorted T cell fraction (not recorded which). The TCR originated in a human donor who was either an allogeneic HSCT recipient or a stem cell or donor lymphocyte infusion donor (not recorded which). It is not recorded whose cells these are; they may come from a transplant donor. The nucleotide sequence reads as follows: TGCGCCAGCAGTCTGGACCCGGGGGCAGATACGCAGTATTTT. Translated, this gives CASSLDPGADTQYF.